The next 10 T cell receptor beta chains were all read from a single sample in a study of blood T cell repertoires in COVID-19. Measured with immunoSEQ multiplex PCR; TCRdb has only the in-frame clones, and not every one. The sample has 90,000 to 100,000 clones, less than 90% seen once; the top ten hold 2%. Sequencing was carried out using peripheral blood. Every receptor here comes from a man between 65 and 80 years old with active or convalescent COVID-19.

The V gene is TRBV15, the J gene TRBJ2-1; no clear D gene. Germline V CDR1 and CDR2: LNHNV, YYDKDF (reference sequence). Trimming pared 1 base from V and 10 bases from J, leaving 11 bases between. The CDR3 is 13 amino acids. The CDR3 DNA sequence: TGTGCCACCAGCAGAGTGTCGGGTTGGGAGCAGTTCTTC. Translated: CATSRVSGWEQFF.

V is TRBV12-3 or TRBV12-4 and J is TRBJ2-1; D remains unclear. The V end lost 6 bases, the J end lost 4 bases, and 10 bases lay between the germline ends. The CDR3 runs to 13 residues. The CDR3, as DNA: TGTGCCAGCAGCCCCACTGAATACAATGAGCAGTTCTTC. Translating it yields CASSPTEYNEQFF.

The rearrangement joins TRBV7-9 to TRBJ2-1; 12 nucleotides match TRBD1. The CDR3 consists of 16 residues. Germline CDR1 reads SEHNR; CDR2 reads FQNEAQ (reference sequence). Trimming at V came to 1 base and at J to 7 bases, leaving 5 bases not matched to a gene. In DNA form, the CDR3 reads TGTGCCAGCAGCTTAGGTGGGACAGGGGGCAGGAATGAGCAGTTCTTC. It is translated as CASSLGGTGGRNEQFF.

The chain employs TRBV7-2 and TRBJ2-3, with 10 bases fitting TRBD2. Germline loops: CDR1 SGHTA, CDR2 FQGNSA. Trimming cost V 3 bases and J 4 bases; bases outside gene matches: 13. The CDR3 spans 18 residues. CDR3 amino acids: CASSLSLRASGGADTQYF. The CDR3 DNA sequence: TGTGCCAGCAGCTTGTCGCTGAGGGCTAGCGGGGGCGCAGATACGCAGTATTTT.

V is TRBV30 and J is TRBJ2-2, with D perhaps TRBD2 (7 bases). The CDR3 extends over 16 amino acids. Germline V gene lookup returns CDR1 GTSNPN and CDR2 SVGIG (reference sequence). The V and J ends lost 1 base and 6 bases respectively, with 18 bases between them. The CDR3, as DNA: TGTGCCTGGAGTGCGAAAGGGAGGGGGGGCGCCGGGGAGCTGTTTTTT. The encoded protein is CAWSAKGRGGAGELFF. The complete variable domain, with remaining parts taken from reference TRBV30 and TRBJ2-2, reads SQTIHQWPATLVQPVGSPLSLECTVEGTSNPNLYWYRQAAGRGLQLLFYSVGIGQISSEVPQNLSASRPQDRQFILSSKKLLLSDSGFYLCAWSAKGRGGAGELFFGEGSRLTVL.

The chain combines TRBV7-2 with TRBJ2-2, with D uncertain. Germline CDR1 and CDR2: SGHTA and FQGNSA. V was cut by 8 bases and J by 2 bases, with 12 bases left in between. This CDR3 spans 14 amino acids. The DNA for the CDR3 is TGTGCCAGCGCGCCACGGAGAAACACCGGGGAGCTGTTTTTT. Its translation: CASAPRRNTGELFF.

This clone was observed once. The V call is TRBV28, the J call TRBJ1-2; 8 bases are shared with TRBD1. The trim removed 3 bases at V and 7 bases at J, leaving 4 bases unmatched. The germline V gene encodes CDR1 MDHEN and CDR2 SYDVKM. This CDR3 has 13 amino acids. DNA for the CDR3: TGTGCCAGCAGTTTGACAGGGGTGGGTGGCTACACCTTC. It is translated as CASSLTGVGGYTF.

The V call is TRBV7-2, the J call TRBJ2-5, with D possibly being TRBD1 (6 bases). This CDR3 has 13 amino acids. Germline values: CDR1 SGHTA, CDR2 FQGNSA. The V and J ends lost 5 bases and 3 bases respectively, with 10 bases between them. CDR3 sequence reads: CASSPGTKETQYF. CDR3 coding DNA: TGTGCCAGCAGCCCCGGGACAAAAGAGACCCAGTACTTC.

Notes on this clone: Additional DNA sequences in this sample encode the identical CDR3. V is TRBV28 and J is TRBJ2-7; perhaps TRBD1 as D (5 bases). V was clipped by 3 bases and J by 0 bases, with 12 bases between them. The CDR3 sequence is 15 residues long. Germline-derived CDR1 and CDR2 are MDHEN and SYDVKM. As DNA, the CDR3 is TGTGCCAGCAGTTTGGGTGGGGCCGCCTCCTACGAGCAGTACTTC. Amino acid sequence: CASSLGGAASYEQYF.

V and J are TRBV5-8 and TRBJ1-2, with 10 positions matching TRBD1. The germline V gene encodes CDR1 SGHTS and CDR2 YDEGEE. The J segment lost 4 bases and the V segment lost 4 bases, leaving 7 bases of the junction unmatched. The CDR3 loop spans 15 amino acids. The CDR3 DNA is TGTGCCAGCAGCGTCAGGACAGGGGGAATCTATGGCTACACCTTC. It translates to CASSVRTGGIYGYTF.